This TCR beta chain was obtained from a study of T cell changes during pregnancy in multiple sclerosis. Germline-derived CDR1 and CDR2 are LNHDA and SQIVND (reference sequence). The CDR3 sequence is 13 residues long. The ends were cut back, 5 bases at V and 2 bases at J, with 9 bases in the middle. Data came from immunoSEQ multiplex PCR; TCRdb stores just in-frame clones and leaves some out. The table has more than 15,000 clones, around 90% seen once; the top ten hold roughly 12%. This chain connects TRBV19 to TRBJ2-5; D possibly corresponds to TRBD2 (6 bases). Sample: CD8+ T cells from peripheral blood mononuclear cells, taken after pregnancy. This TCR was recovered from a female donor in good health, enrolled as a control in a pregnancy study. The DNA for the CDR3 is TGTGCCAGTAGTTGGCGGGGACAAGAGACCCAGTACTTC. It translates to CASSWRGQETQYF.